Sequencing of this T cell receptor beta chain was carried out in a study of control samples from healthy donors and cancer patients (dated by TCRdb to between 2020 and 2021). The protocol used for the library was the immunoSEQ multiplex PCR assay. TCRdb carries this immuneACCESS record with in-frame sequences only. Its versions omit some clonotypes, under half of them owing to an unresolved V gene in the studies checked, with the rest unexplained. For this sample there are about 160,000 clones; around 94% appear just once. The top ten clones comprise roughly 15% of the sample. This clone was counted once. Which antigen it targets is not known. No base quality values were provided; no much bigger clone lies one nucleotide off. For CDR1 and CDR2, the germline V gene (reference sequence) lists LNHDA and SQIVND. The CDR3 sequence holds 12 residues, the cysteine and phenylalanine included. The read is trimmed to its CDR3 DNA, 36 bases read in frame from base 1. Cut back by 11 bases and 4 bases, the V and J ends lie 14 bases apart.

The clonotype comes from a man aged 60-69 years with colorectal cancer. This chain joins TRBV19 to TRBJ1-2; no D gene can be assigned with confidence. Specimen: PBMCs. The CDR3 protein: CASSRDRYGYTF. The DNA sequence reads TGTGCCTCTTCAAGGGATCGCTATGGCTACACCTTC.